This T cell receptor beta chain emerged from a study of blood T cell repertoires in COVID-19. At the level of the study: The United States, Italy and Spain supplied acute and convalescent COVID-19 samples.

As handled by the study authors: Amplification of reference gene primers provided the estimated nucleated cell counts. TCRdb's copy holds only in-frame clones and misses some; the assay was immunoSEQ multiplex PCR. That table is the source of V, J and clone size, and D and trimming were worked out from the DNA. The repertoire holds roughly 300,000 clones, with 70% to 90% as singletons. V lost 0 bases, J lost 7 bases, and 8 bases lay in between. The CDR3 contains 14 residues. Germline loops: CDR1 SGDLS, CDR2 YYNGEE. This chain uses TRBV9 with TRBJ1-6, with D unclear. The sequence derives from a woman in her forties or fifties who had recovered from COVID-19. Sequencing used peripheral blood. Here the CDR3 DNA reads TGTGCCAGCAGCGTAGGTCAGGTAAATTCACCCCTCCACTTT. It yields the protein CASSVGQVNSPLHF.